The 23 T cell receptor beta chains reported below all come from one sample, sequenced in a study of T-cell reconstitution after alpha-beta-depleted transplantation in children. Preparation of the TCRbeta library used unique molecular identifiers. TCRdb re-called the PCR reads with MiXCR, one entry per CDR3 protein. The data show 200,000 to 250,000 distinct CDR3 sequences, with approximately 9% seen just once and 5% to 7% held by the top ten. The material sequenced was PBMCs from the stem cell graft donor, taken from the stem cell graft. The receptors were gathered from a human donor who donated a stem cell graft to a child with acute lymphoblastic leukemia.

This clonotype was counted a few times. This sequence joins TRBV28 and TRBJ2-7; perhaps D is TRBD1 or TRBD2 (6 bases each). Per the germline V gene, CDR1 is MDHEN and CDR2 is SYDVKM. This CDR3 has 15 amino acids. Trimming removed 2 bases at V and 5 bases at J, with 16 bases between. Written as DNA, the CDR3 is TGTGCCAGCAGTTTACGGCACGGGGGCGGGGACGAGCAGTACTTC. It translates to CASSLRHGGGDEQYF.

In the case of this clonotype: A much larger clone differs from this one at a single base, so this may be a read error. The CDR3 loop reads CANSSDSTTNEKLFF. In DNA form, the CDR3 reads TGTGCCAACAGCTCCGACAGCACAACTAATGAAAAACTGTTTTTT. The rearrangement joins TRBV6-2 or TRBV6-3 to TRBJ1-4; maybe TRBD1 (5 bases). Germline V gene sequence: CDR1 MNHEY, CDR2 SVGEGT. The CDR3 length is 15 residues. The germline V and J ends were trimmed by 10 bases and 0 bases, with 15 bases remaining between them.

In this sample, this clonotype turned up many times. The J gene is TRBJ1-4, the V gene TRBV6-1; 8 positions match TRBD1. From germline, CDR1 is MNHNS and CDR2 SASEGT. CDR3 length: 13 residues. With 10 bases clipped from V and 7 bases from J, the junction kept 8 bases outside the gene matches. The CDR3 sequence: CATRQGLGEKLFF. CDR3 bases: TGTGCCACCCGACAGGGGTTAGGTGAAAAACTGTTTTTT.

The J gene is TRBJ2-3, the V gene TRBV19; perhaps TRBD1 as D (5 bases). The germline V and J ends were trimmed by 0 bases and 1 base, with 11 bases remaining between them. Per germline, CDR1 LNHDA and CDR2 SQIVND (reference sequence). The CDR3 runs 16 residues. CDR3 loop: CASSIDAGYRTDTQYF. The CDR3, as DNA: TGTGCCAGTAGTATAGATGCAGGGTACCGCACAGATACGCAGTATTTT.

This clonotype was counted ten times or more. The chain recombines TRBV6-4 with TRBJ2-2; D gene ambiguous. V gave up 5 bases and J gave up 3 bases, with 10 bases separating them. The germline V gene encodes CDR1 MRHNA and CDR2 SNTAGT. The CDR3 sequence is 14 residues long. The CDR3 nucleotides are TGTGCCAGCAGTCAAGGCGGAGACACCGGGGAGCTGTTTTTT. Amino acid sequence: CASSQGGDTGELFF.

This chain links TRBV4-3 with TRBJ1-6; D not resolved. The germline V and J ends were trimmed by 4 bases and 6 bases, with 13 bases remaining between them. Germline V gene data show CDR1 as LGHNA and CDR2 as YSLEER. This CDR3 contains 15 residues. This CDR3 is CASSRRGSLNSPLHF. The CDR3 DNA reads TGCGCCAGCAGCCGGCGCGGCTCCCTTAATTCACCCCTCCACTTT.

This clonotype has more than one count but fewer than ten. The chain employs TRBV5-6 and TRBJ1-2; D may be TRBD1 (6 bases). V lost 0 bases, J lost 4 bases, and 10 bases lay in between. Germline V gene sequence: CDR1 SGHDT, CDR2 YYEEEE. This CDR3 has 14 residues. The CDR3 is CASSLVGQSYGYTF. CDR3 coding DNA: TGTGCCAGCAGCTTGGTCGGACAGAGCTATGGCTACACCTTC.

In its sample, this clonotype was seen many times. The rearrangement joins TRBV5-1 to TRBJ2-2; 11 nucleotides agree with TRBD2. Looked up from germline, CDR1 is SGHRS and CDR2 is YFSETQ. This CDR3 is built from 16 residues. V trimming: 3 bases; J trimming: 1 base; junction bases outside the gene matches: 2. The CDR3 DNA reads as TGCGCCAGCAGCTCACTAGCGGGGGAGAACACCGGGGAGCTGTTTTTT. Translated, it gives CASSSLAGENTGELFF.

In its sample, this clonotype was seen many times. The V and J genes are TRBV10-3 and TRBJ1-2, with 9 bases fitting TRBD1. Germline loops: CDR1 ENHRY, CDR2 SYGVKD. The V segment lost 8 bases and the J segment 3 bases; nucleotides outside the gene matches: 10. This CDR3 has 15 amino acids. The CDR3 spells CAIGTGSFPDYGYTF. The CDR3 DNA is TGTGCCATCGGGACAGGGTCTTTTCCAGACTATGGCTACACCTTC.

This rearrangement joins TRBV29-1 to TRBJ2-7; tentatively, D is TRBD1 (6 bases). The CDR3 length is 16 residues. In germline, CDR1 is SQVTM, CDR2 ANQGSEA. The V gene lost 2 bases and the J gene lost 3 bases, with 20 bases spanning the gap. The CDR3 nucleotides are TGCAGCGTTGAAACCGTCACCGGGACAACCTACTACGAGCAGTACTTC. Translated, it gives CSVETVTGTTYYEQYF.

This clonotype was picked up many times. The chain employs TRBV4-3 and TRBJ2-1; 8 nucleotides line up with TRBD2. V shed 1 base and J 4 bases; nucleotides not matched to a gene: 6. The CDR3 has 16 amino acids. Per the germline V gene, CDR1 is LGHNA and CDR2 is YSLEER. The CDR3 bases are TGCGCCAGCAGCCAAGCTCGAACTAGCGGTTACAATGAGCAGTTCTTC. This encodes CASSQARTSGYNEQFF.

The chain links TRBV7-2 to TRBJ2-4, with TRBD2 matching 8 bases. The CDR3 runs to 16 residues. Per the germline V gene, CDR1 is SGHTA and CDR2 is FQGNSA. Trimming removed 5 bases from V and 8 bases from J; junction bases left unmatched: 14. In nucleotides, the CDR3 is TGTGCCAGCAGCGCTGCCTCACCGGGGGGGGAAGACATTCAGTACTTC. This encodes CASSAASPGGEDIQYF.

CDR3 sequence reads: CASRPIINSNQPQHF. The CDR3 nucleotides read TGTGCCAGCAGACCGATCATTAATAGCAATCAGCCCCAGCATTTT. The chain links TRBV27 to TRBJ1-5; D unclear. Germline V lookup: CDR1 MNHEY, CDR2 SMNVEV (reference sequence). V shed 6 bases and J shed 0 bases, with 12 bases lying between them. The CDR3 totals 15 residues.

This clonotype was seen at least ten times. The V and J genes are TRBV3-1 and TRBJ2-2, with 9 bases fitting TRBD1. CDR1 LGHDT and CDR2 YNNKEL come from the germline V gene (reference sequence). V dropped 2 bases and J dropped 4; count of bases not matched to a gene: 5. The CDR3 loop spans 16 amino acids. The CDR3 DNA reads TGTGCCAGCAGCCAACTGGACAGGGGAATCACCGGGGAGCTGTTTTTT. Its protein product is CASSQLDRGITGELFF. Together with reference TRBV3-1 and TRBJ2-2, the CDR3 gives the full variable domain: DTAVSQTPKYLVTQMGNDKSIKCEQNLGHDTMYWYKQDSKKFLKIMFSYNNKELIINETVPNRFSPKSPDKAHLNLHINSLELGDSAVYFCASSQLDRGITGELFFGEGSRLTVL.

The chain uses TRBV7-9 and TRBJ2-7; 7 nucleotides match TRBD1. CDR1 is SEHNR, CDR2 FQNEAQ, per germline (reference sequence). The CDR3 extends over 16 amino acids. The V gene end was trimmed by 2 bases and the J gene end by 2 bases; junction bases not matched to a gene: 9. Written as DNA, the CDR3 is TGTGCCAGCAGCTTACGGCAGGGGGTCGATACCTACGAGCAGTACTTC. Protein product: CASSLRQGVDTYEQYF.

V and J are TRBV12-3 or TRBV12-4 and TRBJ1-2, with D tentatively TRBD1 (5 bases). This CDR3 comprises 16 residues. The germline V and J ends were trimmed by 4 bases and 5 bases, with 20 bases remaining between them. CDR3 DNA: TGTGCCAGCAGTTCATCGGACACTCCGGTTAGATATGGCTACACCTTC. Translation: CASSSSDTPVRYGYTF.

This clonotype was found many times. The chain carries TRBV15 and TRBJ2-7; D unclear. Trimming cost V 0 bases and J 5 bases, with 8 bases left between them. CDR3 length: 13 amino acids. Germline CDR1 is LNHNV and CDR2 is YYDKDF (reference sequence). The CDR3 here is CATSRDLPHEQYF. CDR3 coding DNA: TGTGCCACCAGCAGAGATCTCCCCCACGAGCAGTACTTC.

This chain links TRBV5-1 with TRBJ1-1; 11 bases line up with TRBD1. From germline, CDR1 is SGHRS and CDR2 YFSETQ. V gave up 3 bases and J gave up 1 base; unmatched junction bases: 5. The length of the CDR3 is 16 residues. The CDR3 coding sequence is TGCGCCAGCAGCTCGGGACAGGGGGTAACGAACACTGAAGCTTTCTTT. This translates into CASSSGQGVTNTEAFF.

This clonotype was detected a few times. This chain connects TRBV20-1 to TRBJ1-1; the match to TRBD1 covers 7 bases. The CDR3 is made up of 12 amino acids. Germline CDR1 is DFQATT and CDR2 is SNEGSKA (reference sequence). The CDR3 loop is CQAGTADTEAFF. The CDR3 DNA reads TGCCAAGCCGGGACAGCAGACACTGAAGCTTTCTTT.

The table lists this clonotype with many counts. This sequence joins TRBV7-6 and TRBJ1-6; D is perhaps TRBD1 (6 bases). Germline loops: CDR1 SGHVS, CDR2 FNYEAQ. The ends were cut back, 1 base at V and 7 bases at J, with 11 bases in the middle. This CDR3 comprises 15 residues. The CDR3 region is CASSLDQGQNSPLHF. Here the CDR3 DNA reads TGTGCCAGCAGCTTAGACCAAGGACAGAATTCACCCCTCCACTTT.

In its sample, this clonotype was seen many times. The chain links TRBV12-3 or TRBV12-4 to TRBJ1-3; D possibly corresponds to TRBD1 (5 bases). The CDR3 spans 14 residues. The V end was cut by 5 bases, the J end by 0 bases, with 8 bases between. The CDR3 coding sequence is TGTGCCAGCAGTCCGCAGGGCTCTGGAAACACCATATATTTT. Amino acid sequence: CASSPQGSGNTIYF.

This chain links TRBV10-3 with TRBJ1-2; no reliable D call. There are 11 residues in the CDR3. Germline CDR1 ENHRY, CDR2 SYGVKD. V dropped 8 bases and J dropped 7 bases, with 11 bases sitting between them. In DNA, the CDR3 is TGTGCCATCCTGGCCCCCCTTGGCTACACCTTC. Protein product: CAILAPLGYTF.

This clonotype was seen repeatedly, ten times or more. This chain connects TRBV27 to TRBJ2-2; D unresolved. The V end lost 7 bases, the J end lost 4 bases, and 13 bases lay between the germline ends. CDR3 size: 14 residues. From germline, CDR1 is MNHEY and CDR2 SMNVEV (reference sequence). The CDR3 DNA reads as TGTGCCAGCACCATACACCGGAGCACCGGGGAGCTGTTTTTT. Residues: CASTIHRSTGELFF.